The 13 T cell receptor beta chains below were found in one sample sequenced in a study of T cells in Graves' hyperthyroidism and ophthalmopathy. Amplified regions were TCR beta CDR3 sequences from RNA transcripts. HTBI primers drove first-round RT-PCR of the TCR CDR3. One entry per CDR3 protein results from TCRdb running MiXCR on the multiplex PCR reads. The table has fewer than 500,000 distinct CDR3 sequences, roughly 14% seen once. The sample was blood. The receptors shown here come from a woman aged 25-40 years with Graves' ophthalmopathy.

The genes are TRBV11-2 and TRBJ1-1; unclear D gene. V dropped 0 bases and J dropped 10 bases, with 12 bases sitting between them. The CDR3 runs to 13 residues. CDR1 and CDR2 from the germline V gene are SGHAT and FQNNGV. For the CDR3, the DNA is TGTGCCAGCAGCTTAGATCAGAGGGTGGGAGCTTTCTTT. It translates to CASSLDQRVGAFF.

This clonotype showed up many times. V usage is TRBV20-1 and J usage is TRBJ2-4; 8 bases match TRBD1. V lost 3 bases, J lost 7 bases, and 8 bases stayed unmatched. Per the germline V gene, CDR1 is DFQATT and CDR2 is SNEGSKA (reference sequence). The CDR3 runs to 14 residues. For the CDR3, the DNA is TGCAGTGCTAGCTGGACAGGGCCAATGAACATTCAGTACTTC. Its translation: CSASWTGPMNIQYF.

This clonotype was seen at least ten times. The chain recombines TRBV3-1 with TRBJ2-5; no reliable D call. This CDR3 has 14 amino acids. Germline V gene lookup returns CDR1 LGHDT and CDR2 YNNKEL (reference sequence). Trimming removed 3 bases from V and 2 bases from J, with 10 bases in between. Here the CDR3 DNA reads TGTGCCAGCAGCCAGGCGGAAAGACAAGAGACCCAGTACTTC. Residues: CASSQAERQETQYF.

This clonotype was detected many times. The J gene is TRBJ2-1, the V gene TRBV7-6; a weak D match, TRBD1 (5 bases). Germline CDR1 and CDR2: SGHVS and FNYEAQ. The CDR3 has 15 amino acids. Between the trimmed V and J ends, which lost 4 bases and 3 bases, there was a span of 13 bases. Written as DNA, the CDR3 is TGTGCCAGCAGCTCCGACAGATCCTACTACAATGAGCAGTTCTTC. It specifies CASSSDRSYYNEQFF.

This sequence joins TRBV6-1 and TRBJ2-3, with 7 positions matching TRBD1. The CDR3 has 15 amino acids. Germline CDR1 is MNHNS and CDR2 is SASEGT. After removal of 4 bases from V and 1 base from J, the junction contained 5 bases not matched to a gene. CDR3 region: CASSGTGARTDTQYF. As DNA, the CDR3 is TGTGCCAGCAGTGGCACAGGGGCCCGCACAGATACGCAGTATTTT.

This clonotype was counted many times. The chain has TRBV28 and TRBJ1-4, with a possible D match to TRBD1 (5 bases). Per germline, CDR1 MDHEN and CDR2 SYDVKM. Trimming took off 5 bases at V and 7 bases at J, with 11 bases between the two ends. The CDR3 length is 13 residues. The CDR3 region is CASSPDISEKLFF. The CDR3 region has the DNA TGTGCCAGCAGTCCGGACATAAGTGAAAAACTGTTTTTT.

This clonotype was recorded many times. The J gene is TRBJ1-1, the V gene TRBV12-5, with TRBD1 identical over 7 bases. Germline V gene data show CDR1 as LGHNT and CDR2 as FRNRAP. V was clipped by 7 bases and J by 0 bases; unmatched bases: 5. The CDR3 is 14 amino acids. CDR3 bases: TGTGCTAGTGCCATCGGACAGGTGAACACTGAAGCTTTCTTT. As protein: CASAIGQVNTEAFF.

This clonotype showed up just a few times. The CDR3 coding sequence is TGTGCCAGCACCGAAGGACAGGGTTTGACTAATGAAAAACTGTTTTTT. This codes for CASTEGQGLTNEKLFF. V usage is TRBV6-1 and J usage is TRBJ1-4; 8 nucleotides agree with TRBD1. The CDR3 spans 16 residues. Germline assignment: CDR1 MNHNS and CDR2 SASEGT. V shed 7 bases, J shed 2 bases, and the junction held 9 bases outside the gene matches.

This clonotype was counted at least ten times. This rearrangement joins TRBV3-1 to TRBJ2-7, with 11 bases lining up with TRBD1. The junction had 5 bases not matched to a gene; V was cut back by 4 bases and J by 3 bases. CDR3 length equals 15 residues. The germline V gene encodes CDR1 LGHDT and CDR2 YNNKEL (reference sequence). The CDR3 bases are TGTGCCAGCAGCCGGACAGGGACAGGGGGCTACGAGCAGTACTTC. Residues: CASSRTGTGGYEQYF.

This clonotype was seen ten or more times. The V call is TRBV28, the J call TRBJ2-7; 8 positions match TRBD2. Germline trimming cut 5 bases from V and 3 bases from J; bases unmatched to any gene: 3. CDR3 length equals 13 residues. CDR1 is MDHEN and CDR2 is SYDVKM in the germline V gene. As DNA, the CDR3 is TGTGCCAGCAGTCTTAGCGGGGTCTACGAGCAGTACTTC. It yields the protein CASSLSGVYEQYF.

The chain couples TRBV29-1 to TRBJ2-7; TRBD2 agrees at 7 bases. V gave up 1 base and J gave up 7 bases; unmatched junction bases: 7. The CDR3 length is 13 residues. The germline V gene has CDR1 SQVTM and CDR2 ANQGSEA. This CDR3 reads CSVEGSGGREQYF. CDR3 DNA: TGCAGCGTTGAAGGTTCGGGGGGAAGAGAGCAGTACTTC.

This clonotype was detected a few times. This chain uses TRBV6-1 with TRBJ2-1; 8 bases agree with TRBD2. The CDR3 length is 15 residues. V shed 4 bases and J 3 bases; nucleotides not matched to a gene: 5. CDR1 is MNHNS and CDR2 is SASEGT in the germline V gene. The CDR3 spells CASSAGGGLYNEQFF. The CDR3 DNA sequence: TGTGCCAGCAGTGCCGGGGGGGGACTCTACAATGAGCAGTTCTTC.

This clonotype was recorded many times. This chain links TRBV24-1 with TRBJ2-7, with D maybe TRBD1 (7 bases). Germline V gene data show CDR1 as KGHDR and CDR2 as SFDVKD. V gave up 2 bases and J gave up 4 bases, with 14 bases separating them. This CDR3 is 15 amino acids long. CDR3 region: CATSDSRGVRYEQYF. The DNA of the CDR3 is TGTGCCACCAGTGATTCCAGGGGGGTTCGTTACGAGCAGTACTTC.